This T cell receptor (beta chain) emerged from a study of T cell repertoires in cytomegalovirus infection. Study-wide context: Indications of both CMV infection and matching HLA type were provided by public TCR beta signatures.

The sample holds many counts of this clonotype. Its specificity is not known. TCRdb reanalysed the reads using MiXCR and keeps one entry per CDR3 protein. The table has just under 500,000 distinct CDR3 sequences, about 33% seen once. The germline V gene has CDR1 SGHDT and CDR2 YYEEEE. The CDR3 is made up of 12 amino acids. Deletions cut 4 bases from V and 3 bases from J, with 8 bases between. The origin of this receptor is a human donor in good health (CMV status not recorded). Some clones in this sample may be carry-over from other donors' samples. Sequences were derived from cultured PBMCs, sampled from culture after CMV antigen stimulation. V usage is TRBV5-6 and J usage is TRBJ2-7; a weak D match, TRBD1 (6 bases). CDR3 nucleotide sequence: TGTGCCAGCAGCCGGGACAACTACGAGCAGTACGTC. Translation: CASSRDNYEQYV.